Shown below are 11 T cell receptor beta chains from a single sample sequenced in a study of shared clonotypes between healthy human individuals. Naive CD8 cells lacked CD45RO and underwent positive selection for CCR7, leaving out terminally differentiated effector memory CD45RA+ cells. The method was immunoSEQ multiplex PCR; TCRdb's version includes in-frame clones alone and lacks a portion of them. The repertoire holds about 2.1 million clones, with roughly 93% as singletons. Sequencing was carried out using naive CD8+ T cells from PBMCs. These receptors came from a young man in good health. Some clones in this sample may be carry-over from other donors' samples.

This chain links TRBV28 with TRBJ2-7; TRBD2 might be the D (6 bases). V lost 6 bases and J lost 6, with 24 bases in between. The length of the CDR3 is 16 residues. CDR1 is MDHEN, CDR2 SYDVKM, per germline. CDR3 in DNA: TGTGCCAGCAGCCCAATGGGAGGCCGGGCGATTTTCGAGCAGTACTTC. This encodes CASSPMGGRAIFEQYF.

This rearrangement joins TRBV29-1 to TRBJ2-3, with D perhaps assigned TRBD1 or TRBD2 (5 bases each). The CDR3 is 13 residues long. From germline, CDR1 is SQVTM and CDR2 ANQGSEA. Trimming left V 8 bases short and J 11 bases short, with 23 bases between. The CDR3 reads CSIKDTDWLLQYF. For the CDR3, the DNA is TGCAGCATTAAGGACACGGACTGGTTGTTGCAGTATTTT.

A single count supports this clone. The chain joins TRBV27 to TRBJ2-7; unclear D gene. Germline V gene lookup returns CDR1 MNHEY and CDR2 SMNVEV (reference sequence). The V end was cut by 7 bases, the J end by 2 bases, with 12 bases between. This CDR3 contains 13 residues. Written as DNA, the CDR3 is TGTGCCAGCACTCCGGTGGGAACCTACGAGCAGTACTTC. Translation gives CASTPVGTYEQYF.

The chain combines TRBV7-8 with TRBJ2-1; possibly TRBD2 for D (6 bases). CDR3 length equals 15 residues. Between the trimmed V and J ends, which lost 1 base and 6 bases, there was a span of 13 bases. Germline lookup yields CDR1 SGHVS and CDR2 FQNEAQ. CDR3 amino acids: CASSLVVRRVNEQFF. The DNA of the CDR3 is TGTGCCAGCAGCTTAGTGGTCCGGAGGGTCAATGAGCAGTTCTTC.

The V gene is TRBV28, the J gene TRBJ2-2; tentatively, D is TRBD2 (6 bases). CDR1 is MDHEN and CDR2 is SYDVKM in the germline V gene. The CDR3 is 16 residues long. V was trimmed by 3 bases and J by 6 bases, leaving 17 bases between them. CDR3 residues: CASSFSLASAAGELFF. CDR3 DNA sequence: TGTGCCAGCAGTTTTTCTTTGGCTAGCGCCGCCGGGGAGCTGTTTTTT.

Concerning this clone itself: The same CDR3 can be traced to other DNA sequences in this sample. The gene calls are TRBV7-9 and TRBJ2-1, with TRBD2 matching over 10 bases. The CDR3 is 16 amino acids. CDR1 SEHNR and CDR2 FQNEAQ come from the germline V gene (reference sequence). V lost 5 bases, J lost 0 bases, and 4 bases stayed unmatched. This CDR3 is CASSGWTSGSYNEQFF. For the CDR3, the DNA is TGTGCCAGCAGCGGATGGACTAGCGGCTCCTACAATGAGCAGTTCTTC.

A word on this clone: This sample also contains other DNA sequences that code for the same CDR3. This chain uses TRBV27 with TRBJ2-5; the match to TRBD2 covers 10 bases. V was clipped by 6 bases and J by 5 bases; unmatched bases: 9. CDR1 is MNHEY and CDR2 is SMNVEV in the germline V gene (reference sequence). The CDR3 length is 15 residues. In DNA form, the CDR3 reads TGTGCCAGCAGCCTGCGCCTAGCGGGAGTTGAGACCCAGTACTTC. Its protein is CASSLRLAGVETQYF.

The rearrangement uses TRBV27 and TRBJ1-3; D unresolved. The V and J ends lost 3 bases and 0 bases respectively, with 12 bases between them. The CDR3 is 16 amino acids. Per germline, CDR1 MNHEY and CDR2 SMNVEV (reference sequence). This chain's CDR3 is CASSLSGSLSGNTIYF. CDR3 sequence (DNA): TGTGCCAGCAGTTTGTCCGGGAGCCTCTCTGGAAACACCATATATTTT.

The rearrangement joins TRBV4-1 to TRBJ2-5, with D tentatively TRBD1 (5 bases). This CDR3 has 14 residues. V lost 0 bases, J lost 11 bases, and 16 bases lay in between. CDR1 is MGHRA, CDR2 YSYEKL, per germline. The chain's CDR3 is CASSQEPQGLEQYF. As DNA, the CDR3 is TGCGCCAGCAGCCAAGAACCCCAGGGCTTAGAACAGTACTTC.

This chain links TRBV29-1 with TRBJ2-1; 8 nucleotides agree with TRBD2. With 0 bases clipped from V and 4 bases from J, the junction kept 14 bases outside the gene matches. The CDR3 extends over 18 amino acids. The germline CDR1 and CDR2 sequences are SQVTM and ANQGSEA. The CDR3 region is CSVEDRVSWRLAYNEQFF. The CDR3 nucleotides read TGCAGCGTTGAAGATAGGGTTTCTTGGAGACTAGCGTACAATGAGCAGTTCTTC.

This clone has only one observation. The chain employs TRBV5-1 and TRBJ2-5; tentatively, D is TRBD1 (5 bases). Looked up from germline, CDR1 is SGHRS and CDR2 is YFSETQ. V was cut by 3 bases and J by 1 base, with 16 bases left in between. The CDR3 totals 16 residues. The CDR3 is CASSSSRRTLQETQYF. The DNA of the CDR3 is TGCGCCAGCAGCTCTAGTCGACGGACACTCCAAGAGACCCAGTACTTC.